The 23 T cell receptor beta chains below come from one sample, sequenced in a study of blood T cell repertoires in COVID-19. The protocol was immunoSEQ multiplex PCR, while the TCRdb copy is restricted to in-frame clones and leaves out a portion. The sample carries around 290,000 clones, roughly 86% recorded once. The sequenced sample was peripheral blood. These receptors were taken from a woman aged 50 to 60 who had recovered from COVID-19.

V and J are TRBV4-1 and TRBJ1-1; D is unresolved. CDR1 MGHRA and CDR2 YSYEKL come from the germline V gene. V gave up 0 bases and J gave up 5 bases, with 10 bases separating them. The CDR3 has 14 amino acids. CDR3 in DNA: TGCGCCAGCAGCCAAGACGTCCGGGGAACTGAAGCTTTCTTT. Its translation: CASSQDVRGTEAFF.

A remark on this clone: The junction does not match germline at one end; this may be a read error. The chain joins TRBV10-2 to TRBJ2-1, with D possibly matching TRBD2 (6 bases). The germline V gene encodes CDR1 WSHSY and CDR2 SAAADI. The CDR3 sequence is 15 residues long. CDR3 sequence: CASSVRGDSHNEQFF. CDR3 DNA sequence: TGCGCCAGCAGTGTGCGCGGGGACTCCCACAATGAGCAGTTCTTC.

The chain recombines TRBV2 with TRBJ2-7; D remains ambiguous. The CDR3 runs to 13 residues. Germline V gene data show CDR1 as SNHLY and CDR2 as FYNNEI. Deletions cut 0 bases from V and 3 bases from J, with 6 bases between. The CDR3, as DNA: TGTGCCAGCAGTGAAGCACTAAACTACGAGCAGTACTTC. As protein: CASSEALNYEQYF. Full variable domain (outside the CDR3, taken from reference TRBV2 and TRBJ2-7): EPEVTQTPSHQVTQMGQEVILRCVPISNHLYFYWYRQILGQKVEFLVSFYNNEISEKSEIFDDQFSVERPDGSNFTLKIRSTKLEDSAMYFCASSEALNYEQYFGPGTRLTVT.

Comment on this clone: This sample also contains other DNA sequences that code for the same CDR3. This chain joins TRBV24-1 and TRBJ2-1; 9 nucleotides match TRBD1. Germline V gene data show CDR1 as KGHDR and CDR2 as SFDVKD. V was clipped by 2 bases and J by 7 bases; unmatched bases: 5. The CDR3 contains 15 residues. The CDR3 DNA reads TGTGCCACCAGTGATTATACGACAGGGGGGAATGAGCAGTTCTTC. This sequence encodes CATSDYTTGGNEQFF.

The gene calls are TRBV6-5 and TRBJ2-2; 7 bases line up with TRBD1. Germline trimming cut 4 bases from V and 4 bases from J; bases unmatched to any gene: 6. This CDR3 contains 15 residues. Germline loops: CDR1 MNHEY, CDR2 SVGAGI. The CDR3 DNA is TGTGCCAGCAGTTCGGACAGGAGATCCACCGGGGAGCTGTTTTTT. It translates to CASSSDRRSTGELFF.

The chain joins TRBV30 to TRBJ1-5; possible D gene TRBD1, 6 bases. Per the germline V gene, CDR1 is GTSNPN and CDR2 is SVGIG (reference sequence). CDR3 length: 15 residues. Deletions cut 2 bases from V and 0 bases from J, with 11 bases between. CDR3 loop: CAWSRGGYSNQPQHF. The CDR3 coding sequence is TGTGCCTGGAGTAGGGGGGGCTATAGCAATCAGCCCCAGCATTTT. The variable domain in full, completed from reference TRBV30 and TRBJ1-5, reads SQTIHQWPATLVQPVGSPLSLECTVEGTSNPNLYWYRQAAGRGLQLLFYSVGIGQISSEVPQNLSASRPQDRQFILSSKKLLLSDSGFYLCAWSRGGYSNQPQHFGDGTRLSIL.

The V and J genes are TRBV5-1 and TRBJ1-1; the D gene is possibly TRBD1 (5 bases). The CDR3 totals 14 residues. The germline V gene encodes CDR1 SGHRS and CDR2 YFSETQ. Trimming pared 3 bases from V and 4 bases from J, leaving 13 bases between. The CDR3 protein is CASSSSGASTEAFF. The CDR3 bases are TGCGCCAGCAGCTCCAGCGGGGCTTCCACTGAAGCTTTCTTT. The full variable domain, rest sourced from reference TRBV5-1 and TRBJ1-1, is KAGVTQTPRYLIKTRGQQVTLSCSPISGHRSVSWYQQTPGQGLQFLFEYFSETQRNKGNFPGRFSGRQFSNSRSEMNVSTLELGDSALYLCASSSSGASTEAFFGQGTRLTVV.

V and J are TRBV7-9 and TRBJ2-1, with 10 bases identical to TRBD2. The CDR3 runs to 16 residues. V was pared by 7 bases and J by 4 bases, with 10 bases of the junction left unmatched. From germline, CDR1 is SEHNR and CDR2 FQNEAQ (reference sequence). The CDR3 spells CASTSSSGRFYNEQFF. The CDR3 DNA follows: TGTGCCAGCACCTCTAGTAGCGGGAGGTTTTACAATGAGCAGTTCTTC.

In its sample, this clone was seen a few times. J is TRBJ2-1 and V is TRBV6-2 or TRBV6-3; 14 positions match TRBD2. The V segment lost 3 bases and the J segment 2 bases; nucleotides outside the gene matches: 3. CDR1 is MNHEY and CDR2 is SVGEGT in the germline V gene. The CDR3 sequence is 17 residues long. The CDR3 sequence is CASSYRTSGGTYNEQFF. CDR3 nucleotides: TGTGCCAGCAGTTATAGGACTAGCGGGGGGACCTACAATGAGCAGTTCTTC.

The sample holds a few counts of this clone. The chain employs TRBV5-5 and TRBJ1-2, with D perhaps TRBD1 (6 bases). The V gene's germline CDR1 is SGHKS and CDR2 YYEKEE (reference sequence). CDR3 length: 13 amino acids. Trimming stripped 3 bases from V and 7 bases from J, with 13 bases between. The CDR3 nucleotides read TGTGCCAGCAGCTCCGGGGGGCTAGGTGGCTACACCTTC. Translating it yields CASSSGGLGGYTF.

The V call is TRBV7-8, the J call TRBJ1-2; no reliable D call. The CDR3 contains 17 residues. Deletions cut 2 bases from V and 3 bases from J, with 19 bases between. Per the germline V gene, CDR1 is SGHVS and CDR2 is FQNEAQ. The DNA of the CDR3 is TGTGCCAGCAGCTTAACCACGGAATATACGAGGCACTATGGCTACACCTTC. Protein: CASSLTTEYTRHYGYTF. The whole variable domain, remainder taken from reference TRBV7-8 and TRBJ1-2, is GAGVSQSPRYKVAKRGQDVALRCDPISGHVSLFWYQQALGQGPEFLTYFQNEAQLDKSGLPSDRFFAERPEGSVSTLKIQRTQQEDSAVYLCASSLTTEYTRHYGYTFGSGTRLTVV.

The chain links TRBV9 to TRBJ2-7; TRBD2 matches 7 bases. Germline V gene data show CDR1 as SGDLS and CDR2 as YYNGEE. With 1 base clipped from V and 3 bases from J, the junction kept 4 bases outside the gene matches. The CDR3 has 14 residues. As DNA, the CDR3 is TGTGCCAGCAGCGTACGGCCTAGCGGCTACGAGCAGTACTTC. It translates to CASSVRPSGYEQYF.

This clone showed up just a few times. This sequence joins TRBV6-5 and TRBJ1-1; tentative D call: TRBD1 (6 bases). The germline V gene has CDR1 MNHEY and CDR2 SVGAGI. This CDR3 is built from 13 residues. Between the trimmed V and J ends, which lost 6 bases and 2 bases, there was a span of 10 bases. The CDR3, as DNA: TGTGCCAGCAGGACAGGAGCCAACACTGAAGCTTTCTTT. Amino acid sequence: CASRTGANTEAFF.

The gene calls are TRBV5-1 and TRBJ2-1, with 15 bases lining up with TRBD2. The J segment lost 10 bases and the V segment lost 0 bases, leaving 11 bases of the junction unmatched. CDR1 and CDR2 from the germline V gene are SGHRS and YFSETQ. There are 18 residues in the CDR3. Here the CDR3 DNA reads TGCGCCAGCAGCTTGGTCCCGGGACTAGCGGGGGGCGATGGGGAGCAGTTCTTC. Its translation is CASSLVPGLAGGDGEQFF.

The chain has TRBV6-5 and TRBJ2-7, with D tentatively TRBD1 (6 bases). This CDR3 comprises 13 residues. The V and J ends lost 7 bases and 9 bases respectively, with 19 bases between them. CDR1 is MNHEY, CDR2 SVGAGI, per germline. CDR3 in DNA: TGTGCCAGCACCGATTCGACAGGCCGAAGGCAGTACTTC. The encoded protein is CASTDSTGRRQYF.

V and J are TRBV7-3 and TRBJ2-1; 7 nucleotides match TRBD1. There are 13 residues in the CDR3. The V gene's germline CDR1 is SGHTA and CDR2 FQGTGA. Trimming took 5 bases from V and 8 from J; bases not matched to a gene: 6. DNA of the CDR3: TGTGCCAGCAGCCCTCAAACAGGGGATGAGCAGTTCTTC. Amino acids: CASSPQTGDEQFF.

V usage is TRBV4-3 and J usage is TRBJ1-5, with TRBD1 matching 7 bases. The CDR3 runs 15 residues. J lost 3 bases, V lost 4 bases, and 6 bases had no gene match. The germline CDR1 and CDR2 sequences are LGHNA and YSLEER. CDR3 nucleotide sequence: TGCGCCAGCAGCCTTACGACAGGGAACAATCAGCCCCAGCATTTT. It yields the protein CASSLTTGNNQPQHF.

This sequence joins TRBV7-3 and TRBJ2-1; D possibly corresponds to TRBD2 (5 bases). Per the germline V gene, CDR1 is SGHTA and CDR2 is FQGTGA. The CDR3 runs to 15 residues. V was clipped by 5 bases and J by 0 bases, with 11 bases between them. The CDR3 DNA sequence: TGTGCCAGCAGCCATGACGGGAACTCCTACAATGAGCAGTTCTTC. Its translation: CASSHDGNSYNEQFF.

This sequence joins TRBV5-1 and TRBJ2-5; D uncertain. Trimming removed 4 bases at V and 7 bases at J, with 14 bases between. CDR3 length: 13 amino acids. CDR1 and CDR2 (germline): SGHRS, YFSETQ. The CDR3 region is CASSRPSDPTQYF. CDR3 bases: TGCGCCAGCAGCCGTCCTTCAGATCCGACCCAGTACTTC.

For this clone: This specimen includes other DNA sequences encoding the same CDR3. The chain links TRBV18 to TRBJ1-5, with no clear D. From germline, CDR1 is KGHSH and CDR2 LQKENI. V dropped 1 base and J dropped 2 bases, with 6 bases sitting between them. The CDR3 extends over 14 amino acids. DNA for the CDR3: TGTGCCAGCTCACCACTGCAGGGCAATCAGCCCCAGCATTTT. Its protein product is CASSPLQGNQPQHF.

The chain couples TRBV18 to TRBJ1-4, with a tentative D call TRBD1 (5 bases). V gave up 4 bases and J gave up 0 bases, with 9 bases separating them. Germline V gene data show CDR1 as KGHSH and CDR2 as LQKENI. CDR3 size: 15 residues. The DNA for the CDR3 is TGTGCCAGCTCACGGTCCAGGGCAACTAATGAAAAACTGTTTTTT. The encoded protein is CASSRSRATNEKLFF.

The chain carries TRBV3-1 (or the pseudogene TRBV3-2) and TRBJ2-7; TRBD1 agrees at 7 bases. The CDR3 runs 14 residues. CDR1 is LGHDT and CDR2 is YNNKEL in the germline V gene (reference sequence). The V gene end was trimmed by 7 bases and the J gene end by 2 bases; junction bases not matched to a gene: 8. The CDR3 bases are TGTGCCAGCACCACACAGGGGCTCGCCTACGAGCAGTACTTC. This gives the protein CASTTQGLAYEQYF.

The chain has TRBV7-2 and TRBJ2-4; TRBD1 might be the D (7 bases). Deletions cut 5 bases from V and 0 bases from J, with 14 bases between. This CDR3 is built from 16 residues. Germline V gene sequence: CDR1 SGHTA, CDR2 FQGNSA. Here the CDR3 DNA reads TGTGCCAGCAGCCCTCGACAGGGACTAGCCAAAAACATTCAGTACTTC. Its translation: CASSPRQGLAKNIQYF.